Each of the 13 T cell receptor beta chains below was sequenced from the same sample in a study of T cell repertoires in cytomegalovirus infection. In TCRdb, the reads were re-called with MiXCR into one record per CDR3 protein. There are 150,000 to 200,000 distinct CDR3 sequences in the sample; about 30% occur only once, and just over 30% lies in the top ten. The sample taken for sequencing was PBMCs. The receptor source for this set is a human donor in good health (CMV status not recorded). Some clones in this sample may be carry-over from other donors' samples.

The chain is built from TRBV10-1 and TRBJ1-1; TRBD1 matches at 7 bases. The V and J ends lost 6 bases and 6 bases, in that order; junction bases with no gene match: 4. The CDR3 has 12 residues. Germline CDR1 reads WNHNN; CDR2 reads SYGVQD (reference sequence). CDR3 nucleotide sequence: TGCGCCAGCAGCTTCGACAGGGCTGAAGCTTTCTTT. It is translated as CASSFDRAEAFF.

This clonotype was seen at least ten times. The chain couples TRBV7-3 to TRBJ2-3; 8 nucleotides line up with TRBD2. Germline lookup yields CDR1 SGHTA and CDR2 FQGTGA. The CDR3 covers 16 residues. Trimming cost V 5 bases and J 0 bases; bases outside gene matches: 7. CDR3 protein: CASSPIGGGSTDTQYF. The DNA for the CDR3 is TGTGCCAGCAGCCCTATCGGGGGGGGGAGCACAGATACGCAGTATTTT.

Ten or more counts support this clonotype. The genes are TRBV7-2 and TRBJ2-4, with 7 bases identical to TRBD1. Per germline, CDR1 SGHTA and CDR2 FQGNSA. V dropped 4 bases and J dropped 3; count of bases not matched to a gene: 3. The length of the CDR3 is 14 residues. The CDR3 DNA sequence: TGTGCCAGCAGCTCGGGACAGAGCAAAAACATTCAGTACTTC. This codes for CASSSGQSKNIQYF. Together with reference TRBV7-2 and TRBJ2-4, the CDR3 gives the full variable domain: GAGVSQSPSNKVTEKGKDVELRCDPISGHTALYWYRQSLGQGLEFLIYFQGNSAPDKSGLPSDRFSAERTGGSVSTLTIQRTQQEDSAVYLCASSSGQSKNIQYFGAGTRLSVL.

The chain couples TRBV7-6 to TRBJ2-2; 12 bases agree with TRBD2. The CDR3 extends over 17 amino acids. Germline V gene sequence: CDR1 SGHVS, CDR2 FNYEAQ. The trim removed 3 bases at V and 7 bases at J, leaving 9 bases unmatched. The CDR3 loop is CASSFRTSGVVGGELFF. The CDR3 bases are TGTGCCAGCAGCTTCCGGACTAGCGGGGTAGTCGGCGGGGAGCTGTTTTTT.

J is TRBJ2-5 and V is TRBV5-1; 8 bases align to TRBD2. CDR3 length: 14 residues. With V trimmed by 7 bases and J by 5 bases, 10 bases remained unmatched. The V gene's germline CDR1 is SGHRS and CDR2 YFSETQ. In nucleotides, the CDR3 is TGCGCCAGCCGAACGGGGGGGCCGGAGGAGACCCAGTACTTC. It encodes CASRTGGPEETQYF.

This clonotype was detected many times. The gene calls are TRBV12-3 or TRBV12-4 and TRBJ2-3, with 7 nucleotides matching TRBD1. Unmatched junction bases numbered 8, after V lost 5 bases and J lost 0 bases. The CDR3 runs to 16 residues. In nucleotides, the CDR3 is TGTGCCAGCAGTCCCGGACAGGCGACTAGCACAGATACGCAGTATTTT. It specifies CASSPGQATSTDTQYF.

The rearrangement uses TRBV12-5 and TRBJ2-2; D gene uncertain. This CDR3 spans 16 amino acids. Germline values: CDR1 LGHNT, CDR2 FRNRAP. Trimming removed 0 bases at V and 0 bases at J, with 8 bases between. CDR3 loop: CASGLVRQTNTGELFF. The CDR3 nucleotides are TGTGCTAGTGGTTTGGTAAGGCAGACGAACACCGGGGAGCTGTTTTTT. Supplemented by reference TRBV12-5 and TRBJ2-2, the full variable domain reads DARVTQTPRHKVTEMGQEVTMRCQPILGHNTVFWYRQTMMQGLELLAYFRNRAPLDDSGMPKDRFSAEMPDATLATLKIQPSEPRDSAVYFCASGLVRQTNTGELFFGEGSRLTVL.

This clonotype has ten or more counts. The chain is built from TRBV4-1 and TRBJ2-3; D ambiguous. From germline, CDR1 is MGHRA and CDR2 YSYEKL. The CDR3 loop spans 14 amino acids. The V end lost 4 bases, the J end lost 0 bases, and 8 bases lay between the germline ends. This CDR3 is CASSPVGSTDTQYF. The CDR3 DNA follows: TGCGCCAGCAGCCCCGTAGGAAGCACAGATACGCAGTATTTT.

This clonotype was detected ten times or more. The CDR3 bases are TGTGCCAGCAGCTTAGCCGTAGGGCAGGGGCCGGGCGAGCAGTACTTC. Residues: CASSLAVGQGPGEQYF. This chain connects TRBV7-8 to TRBJ2-7, with D tentatively TRBD1 (6 bases). Trimming stripped 0 bases from V and 6 bases from J, with 18 bases between. The CDR3 length is 16 residues. Per the germline V gene, CDR1 is SGHVS and CDR2 is FQNEAQ.

This sequence joins TRBV30 and TRBJ1-6; a weak D match, TRBD1 (5 bases). The CDR3 runs to 13 residues. V lost 7 bases, J lost 7 bases, and 14 bases lay in between. Germline V gene sequence: CDR1 GTSNPN, CDR2 SVGIG (reference sequence). The CDR3, as DNA: TGTGCCTCGGAGGGACGGCCGAATTCACCCCTCCACTTT. Protein sequence: CASEGRPNSPLHF.

The rearrangement links TRBV6-2 or TRBV6-3 to TRBJ2-5; no firm D call. Germline CDR1 is MNHEY and CDR2 is SVGEGT. With 7 bases removed from V and 5 bases from J, the gap between germline ends came to 14 bases. The CDR3 loop spans 13 amino acids. DNA for the CDR3: TGTGCCAGCACCTGGCTTAGTAGGGAGACCCAGTACTTC. Translated: CASTWLSRETQYF.

This clonotype has just a few counts. This chain joins TRBV28 and TRBJ1-5; D is unresolved. This CDR3 region has 14 residues. Trimming stripped 2 bases from V and 4 bases from J, with 9 bases between. In germline, CDR1 is MDHEN, CDR2 SYDVKM. The CDR3 loop reads CASSLTPPNQPQHF. Written as DNA, the CDR3 is TGTGCCAGCAGTTTAACGCCCCCGAATCAGCCCCAGCATTTT.

The chain uses TRBV5-1 and TRBJ2-7; 7 bases fit TRBD1. J was trimmed by 2 bases and V by 4 bases; bases with no gene match: 3. In germline, CDR1 is SGHRS, CDR2 YFSETQ. This CDR3 spans 13 amino acids. CDR3 nucleotide sequence: TGCGCCAGCAGCGTGGGACAGCCCTACGAGCAGTACTTC. It translates to CASSVGQPYEQYF.